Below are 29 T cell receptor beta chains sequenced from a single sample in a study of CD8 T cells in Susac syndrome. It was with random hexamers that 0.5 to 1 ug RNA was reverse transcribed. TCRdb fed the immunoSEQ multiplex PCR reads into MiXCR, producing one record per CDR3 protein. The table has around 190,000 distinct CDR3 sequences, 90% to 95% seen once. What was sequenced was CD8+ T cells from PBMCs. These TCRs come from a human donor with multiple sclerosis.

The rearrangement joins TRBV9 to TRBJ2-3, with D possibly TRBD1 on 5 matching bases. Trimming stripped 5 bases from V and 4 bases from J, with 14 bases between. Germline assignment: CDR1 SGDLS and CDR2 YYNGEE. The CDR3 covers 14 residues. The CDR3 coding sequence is TGTGCCAGCAGTGCAGGGTATTCGTCAGATACGCAGTATTTT. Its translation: CASSAGYSSDTQYF.

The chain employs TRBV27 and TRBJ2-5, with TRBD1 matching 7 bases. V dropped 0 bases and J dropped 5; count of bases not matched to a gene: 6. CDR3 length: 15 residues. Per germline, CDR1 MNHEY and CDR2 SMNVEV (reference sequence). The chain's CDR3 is CASSLSQGVGETQYF. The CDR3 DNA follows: TGTGCCAGCAGTTTATCCCAGGGGGTGGGGGAGACCCAGTACTTC.

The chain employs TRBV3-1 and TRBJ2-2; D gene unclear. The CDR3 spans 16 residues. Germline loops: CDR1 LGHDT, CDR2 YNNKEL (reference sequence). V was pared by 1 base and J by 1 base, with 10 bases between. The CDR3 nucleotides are TGTGCCAGCAGCCAAGGGGAAGGAATGAACACCGGGGAGCTGTTTTTT. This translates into CASSQGEGMNTGELFF.

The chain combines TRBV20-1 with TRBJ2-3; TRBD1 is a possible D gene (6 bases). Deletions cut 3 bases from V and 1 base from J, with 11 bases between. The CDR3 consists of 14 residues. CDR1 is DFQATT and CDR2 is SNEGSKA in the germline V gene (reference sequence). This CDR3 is CSASPRGRTDTQYF. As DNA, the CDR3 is TGCAGTGCTAGTCCCAGGGGCCGCACAGATACGCAGTATTTT.

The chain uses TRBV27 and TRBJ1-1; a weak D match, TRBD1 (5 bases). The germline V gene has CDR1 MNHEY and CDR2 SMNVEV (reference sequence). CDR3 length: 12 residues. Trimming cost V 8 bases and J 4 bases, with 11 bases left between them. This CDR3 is CASWPGPTEAFF. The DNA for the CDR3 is TGTGCCAGCTGGCCGGGGCCCACTGAAGCTTTCTTT.

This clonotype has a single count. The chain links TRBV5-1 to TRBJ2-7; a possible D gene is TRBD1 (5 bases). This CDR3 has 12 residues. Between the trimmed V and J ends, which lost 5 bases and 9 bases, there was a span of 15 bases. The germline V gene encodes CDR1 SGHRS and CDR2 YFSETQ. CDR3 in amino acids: CASRDYRFRQYF. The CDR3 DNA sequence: TGCGCCAGCAGAGATTACAGGTTCAGGCAGTACTTC.

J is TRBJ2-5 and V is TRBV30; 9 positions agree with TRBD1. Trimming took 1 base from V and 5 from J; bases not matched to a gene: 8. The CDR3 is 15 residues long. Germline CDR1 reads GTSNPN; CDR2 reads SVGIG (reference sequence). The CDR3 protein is CAWSATGGILETQYF. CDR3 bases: TGTGCCTGGAGTGCGACAGGGGGAATTTTGGAGACCCAGTACTTC. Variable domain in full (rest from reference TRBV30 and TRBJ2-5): SQTIHQWPATLVQPVGSPLSLECTVEGTSNPNLYWYRQAAGRGLQLLFYSVGIGQISSEVPQNLSASRPQDRQFILSSKKLLLSDSGFYLCAWSATGGILETQYFGPGTRLLVL.

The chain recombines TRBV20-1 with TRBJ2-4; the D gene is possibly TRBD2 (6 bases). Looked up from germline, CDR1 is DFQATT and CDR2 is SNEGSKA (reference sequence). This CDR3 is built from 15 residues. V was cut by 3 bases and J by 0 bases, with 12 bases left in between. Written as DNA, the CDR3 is TGCAGTGCTAGCGGGGAGGAGGGAGCCAAAAACATTCAGTACTTC. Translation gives CSASGEEGAKNIQYF.

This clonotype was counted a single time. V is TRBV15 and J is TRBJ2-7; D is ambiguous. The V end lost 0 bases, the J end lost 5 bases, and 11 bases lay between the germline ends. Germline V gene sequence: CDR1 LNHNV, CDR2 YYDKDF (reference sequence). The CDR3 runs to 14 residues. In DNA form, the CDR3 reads TGTGCCACCAGCAGAGATTTCGAAGGAGACGAGCAGTACTTC. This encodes CATSRDFEGDEQYF.

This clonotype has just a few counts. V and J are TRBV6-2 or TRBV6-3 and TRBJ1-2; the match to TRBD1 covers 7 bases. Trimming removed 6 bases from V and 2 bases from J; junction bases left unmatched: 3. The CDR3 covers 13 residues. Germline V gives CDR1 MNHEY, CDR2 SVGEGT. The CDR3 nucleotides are TGTGCCAGCAGCGGGACAGAAAACTATGGCTACACCTTC. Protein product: CASSGTENYGYTF.

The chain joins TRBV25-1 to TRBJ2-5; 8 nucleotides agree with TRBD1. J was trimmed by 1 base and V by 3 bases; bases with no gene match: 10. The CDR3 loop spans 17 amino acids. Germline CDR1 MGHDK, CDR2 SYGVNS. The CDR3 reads CASSEWLDRVVQETQYF. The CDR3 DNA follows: TGTGCCAGCAGTGAGTGGCTGGACAGGGTGGTCCAAGAGACCCAGTACTTC.

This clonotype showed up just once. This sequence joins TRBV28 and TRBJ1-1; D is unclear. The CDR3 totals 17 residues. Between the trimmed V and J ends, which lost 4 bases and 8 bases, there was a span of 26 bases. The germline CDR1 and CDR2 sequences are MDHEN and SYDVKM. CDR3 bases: TGTGCCAGCAGTTCATCAGACATGGAGGGCCGCCCCTTAGAAGCTTTCTTT. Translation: CASSSSDMEGRPLEAFF.

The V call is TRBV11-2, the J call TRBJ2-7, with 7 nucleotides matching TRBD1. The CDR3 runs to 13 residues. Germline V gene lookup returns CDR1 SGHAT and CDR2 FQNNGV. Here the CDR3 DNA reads TGTGCGACTTCTAGGGGGCCCTCCTACGAGCAGTACTTC. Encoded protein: CATSRGPSYEQYF.

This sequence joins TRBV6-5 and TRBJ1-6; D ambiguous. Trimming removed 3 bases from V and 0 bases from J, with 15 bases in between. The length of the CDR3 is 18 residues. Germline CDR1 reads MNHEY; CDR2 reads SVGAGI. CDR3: CASSYHLHQSSYNSPLHF. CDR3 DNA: TGTGCCAGCAGTTATCACCTCCACCAGAGCTCCTATAATTCACCCCTCCACTTT.

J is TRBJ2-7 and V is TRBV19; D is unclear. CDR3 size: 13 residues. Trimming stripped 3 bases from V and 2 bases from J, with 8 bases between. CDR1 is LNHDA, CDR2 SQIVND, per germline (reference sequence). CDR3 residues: CASSMAEPYEQYF. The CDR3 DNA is TGTGCCAGTAGTATGGCAGAACCCTACGAGCAGTACTTC.

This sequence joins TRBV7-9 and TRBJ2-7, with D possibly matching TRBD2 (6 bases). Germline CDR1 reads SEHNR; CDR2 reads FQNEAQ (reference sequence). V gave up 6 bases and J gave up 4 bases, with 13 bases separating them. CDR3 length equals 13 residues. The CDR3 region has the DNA TGTGCCAGCAGGGAGGGGAGTCTATACGAGCAGTACTTC. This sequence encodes CASREGSLYEQYF.

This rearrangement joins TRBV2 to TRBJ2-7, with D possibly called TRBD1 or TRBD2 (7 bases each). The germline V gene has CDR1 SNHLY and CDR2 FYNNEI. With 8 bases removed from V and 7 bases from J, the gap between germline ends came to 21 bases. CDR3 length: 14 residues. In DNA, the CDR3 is TGTGCCAGCCCAGGGGGGGCAGGCCCCCTAGAGCAGTACTTC. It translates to CASPGGAGPLEQYF.

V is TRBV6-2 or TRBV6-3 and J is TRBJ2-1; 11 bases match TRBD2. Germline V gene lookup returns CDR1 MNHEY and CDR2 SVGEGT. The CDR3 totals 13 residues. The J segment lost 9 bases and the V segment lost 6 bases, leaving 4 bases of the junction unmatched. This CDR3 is CASRLAGAAEQFF. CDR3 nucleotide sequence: TGTGCCAGCAGACTAGCGGGAGCAGCTGAGCAGTTCTTC.

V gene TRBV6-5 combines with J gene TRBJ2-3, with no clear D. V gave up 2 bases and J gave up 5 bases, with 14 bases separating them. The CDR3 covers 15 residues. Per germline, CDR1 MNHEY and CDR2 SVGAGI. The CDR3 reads CASSYREAVGDTQYF. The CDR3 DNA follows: TGTGCCAGCAGTTACCGTGAGGCGGTGGGAGATACGCAGTATTTT.

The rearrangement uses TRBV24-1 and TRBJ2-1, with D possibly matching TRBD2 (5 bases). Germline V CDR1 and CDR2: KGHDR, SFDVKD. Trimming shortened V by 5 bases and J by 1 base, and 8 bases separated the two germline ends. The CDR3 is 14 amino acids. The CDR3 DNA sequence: TGTGCCACCAGTGGCTCGGGATCCTACAATGAGCAGTTCTTC. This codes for CATSGSGSYNEQFF.

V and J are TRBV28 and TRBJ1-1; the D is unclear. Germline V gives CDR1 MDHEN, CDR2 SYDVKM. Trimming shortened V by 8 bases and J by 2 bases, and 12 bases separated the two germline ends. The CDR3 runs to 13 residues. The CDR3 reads CASAFSPNTEAFF. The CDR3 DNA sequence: TGTGCCAGCGCGTTCAGTCCTAACACTGAAGCTTTCTTT.

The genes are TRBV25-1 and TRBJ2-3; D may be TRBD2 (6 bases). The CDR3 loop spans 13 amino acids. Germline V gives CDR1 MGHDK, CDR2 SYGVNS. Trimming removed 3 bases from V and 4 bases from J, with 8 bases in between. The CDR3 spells CASSERLADTQYF. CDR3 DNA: TGTGCCAGCAGTGAGAGACTAGCAGATACGCAGTATTTT.

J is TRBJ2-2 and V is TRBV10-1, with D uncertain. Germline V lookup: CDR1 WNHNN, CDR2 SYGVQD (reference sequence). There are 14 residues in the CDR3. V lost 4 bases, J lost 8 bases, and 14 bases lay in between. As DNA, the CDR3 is TGCGCCAGCAGTGCCCTACTGGATTTAGGGGAGCTGTTTTTT. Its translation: CASSALLDLGELFF.

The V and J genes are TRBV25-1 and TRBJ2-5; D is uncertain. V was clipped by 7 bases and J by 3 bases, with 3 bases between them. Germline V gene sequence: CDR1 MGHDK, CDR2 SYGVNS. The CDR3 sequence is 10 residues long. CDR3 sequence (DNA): TGTGCCAGCAAGAAAGAGACCCAGTACTTC. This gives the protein CASKKETQYF.

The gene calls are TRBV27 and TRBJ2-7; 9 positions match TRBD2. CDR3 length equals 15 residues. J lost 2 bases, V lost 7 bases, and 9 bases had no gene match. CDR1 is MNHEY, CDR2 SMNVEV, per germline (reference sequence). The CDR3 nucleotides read TGTGCCAGCAAGGGGGCCAGCGGGAGGCCCTACGAGCAGTACTTC. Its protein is CASKGASGRPYEQYF.

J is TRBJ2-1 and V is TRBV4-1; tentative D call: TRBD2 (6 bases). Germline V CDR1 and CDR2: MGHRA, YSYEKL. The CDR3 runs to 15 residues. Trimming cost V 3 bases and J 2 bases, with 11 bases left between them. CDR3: CASSQAGTPYNEQFF. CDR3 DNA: TGCGCCAGCAGCCAGGCCGGGACTCCCTACAATGAGCAGTTCTTC.

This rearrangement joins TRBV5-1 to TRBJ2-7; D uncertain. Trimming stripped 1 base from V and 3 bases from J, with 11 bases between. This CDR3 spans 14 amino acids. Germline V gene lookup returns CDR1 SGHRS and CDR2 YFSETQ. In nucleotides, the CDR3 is TGCGCCAGCAGCTTGTACGGGCCGGACTACGAGCAGTACTTC. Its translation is CASSLYGPDYEQYF. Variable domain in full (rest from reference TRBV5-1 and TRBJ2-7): KAGVTQTPRYLIKTRGQQVTLSCSPISGHRSVSWYQQTPGQGLQFLFEYFSETQRNKGNFPGRFSGRQFSNSRSEMNVSTLELGDSALYLCASSLYGPDYEQYFGPGTRLTVT.

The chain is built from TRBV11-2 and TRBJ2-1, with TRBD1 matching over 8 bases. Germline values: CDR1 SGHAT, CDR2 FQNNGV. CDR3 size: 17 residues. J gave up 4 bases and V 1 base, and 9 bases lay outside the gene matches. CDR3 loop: CASSLALRGRVYNEQFF. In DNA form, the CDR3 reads TGTGCCAGCAGCTTAGCCCTCAGGGGGCGAGTATACAATGAGCAGTTCTTC.

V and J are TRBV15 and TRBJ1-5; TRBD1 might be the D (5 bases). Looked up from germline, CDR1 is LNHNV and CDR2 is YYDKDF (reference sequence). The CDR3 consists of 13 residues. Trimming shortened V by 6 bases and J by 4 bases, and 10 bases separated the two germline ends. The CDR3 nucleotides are TGTGCCACCAGAGCAGGGCTAAATCAGCCCCAGCATTTT. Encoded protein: CATRAGLNQPQHF.